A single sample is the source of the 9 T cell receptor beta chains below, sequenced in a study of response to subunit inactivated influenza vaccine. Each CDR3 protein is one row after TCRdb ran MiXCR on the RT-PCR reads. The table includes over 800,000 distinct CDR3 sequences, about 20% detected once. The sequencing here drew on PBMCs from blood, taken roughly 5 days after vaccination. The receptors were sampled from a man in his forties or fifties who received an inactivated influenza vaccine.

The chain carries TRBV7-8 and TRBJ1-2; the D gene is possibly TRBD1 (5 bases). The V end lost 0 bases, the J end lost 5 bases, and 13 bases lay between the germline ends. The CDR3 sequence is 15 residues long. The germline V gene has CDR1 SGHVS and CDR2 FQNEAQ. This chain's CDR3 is CASSLAGQGKYGYTF. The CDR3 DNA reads TGTGCCAGCAGCTTAGCGGGGCAGGGAAAGTATGGCTACACCTTC.

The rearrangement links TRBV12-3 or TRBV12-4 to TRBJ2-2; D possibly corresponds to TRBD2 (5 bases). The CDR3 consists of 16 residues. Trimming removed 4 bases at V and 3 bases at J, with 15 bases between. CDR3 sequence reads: CASSSDTSKDTGELFF. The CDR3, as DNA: TGTGCCAGCAGTTCCGATACTAGTAAGGACACCGGGGAGCTGTTTTTT.

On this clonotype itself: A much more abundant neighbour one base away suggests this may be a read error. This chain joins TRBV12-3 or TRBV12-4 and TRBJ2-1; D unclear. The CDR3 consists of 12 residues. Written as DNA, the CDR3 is TGTGCCGGCAGCTGGAATGGGGTTGAGCAGTTCTTC. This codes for CAGSWNGVEQFF.

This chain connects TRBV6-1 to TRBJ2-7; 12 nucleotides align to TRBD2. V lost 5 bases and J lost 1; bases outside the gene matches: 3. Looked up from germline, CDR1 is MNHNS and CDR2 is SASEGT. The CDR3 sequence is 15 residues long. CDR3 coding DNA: TGTGCCAGCAGTCCTAGCGGGGGGGATTCCTACGAGCAGTACTTC. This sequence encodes CASSPSGGDSYEQYF.

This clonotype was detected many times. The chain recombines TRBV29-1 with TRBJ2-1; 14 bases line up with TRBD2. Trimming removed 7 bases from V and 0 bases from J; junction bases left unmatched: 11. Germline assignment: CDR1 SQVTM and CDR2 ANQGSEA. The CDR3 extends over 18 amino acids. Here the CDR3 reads CSASGLAGGLSSYNEQFF. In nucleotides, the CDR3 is TGCAGCGCTTCCGGACTAGCGGGAGGTCTAAGCTCCTACAATGAGCAGTTCTTC.

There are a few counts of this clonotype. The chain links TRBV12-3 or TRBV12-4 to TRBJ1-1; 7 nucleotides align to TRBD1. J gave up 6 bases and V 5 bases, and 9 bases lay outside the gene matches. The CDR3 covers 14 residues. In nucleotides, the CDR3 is TGTGCCAGCAGTCTTGACAGGGATACGTCTGAAGCTTTCTTT. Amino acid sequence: CASSLDRDTSEAFF.

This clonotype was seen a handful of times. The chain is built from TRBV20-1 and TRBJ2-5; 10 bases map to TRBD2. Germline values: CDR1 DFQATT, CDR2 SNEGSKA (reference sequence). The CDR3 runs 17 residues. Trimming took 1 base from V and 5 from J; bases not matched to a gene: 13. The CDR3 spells CSARVVSGRAGSETQYF. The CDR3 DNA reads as TGCAGTGCTAGAGTCGTGAGCGGGAGGGCCGGGTCGGAGACCCAGTACTTC.

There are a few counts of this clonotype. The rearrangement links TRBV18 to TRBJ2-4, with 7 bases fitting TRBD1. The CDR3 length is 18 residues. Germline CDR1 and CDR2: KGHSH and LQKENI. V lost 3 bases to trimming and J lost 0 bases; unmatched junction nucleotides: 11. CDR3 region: CASSPTGWESKAKNIQYF. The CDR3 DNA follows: TGTGCCAGCTCACCGACAGGGTGGGAAAGCAAAGCCAAAAACATTCAGTACTTC.

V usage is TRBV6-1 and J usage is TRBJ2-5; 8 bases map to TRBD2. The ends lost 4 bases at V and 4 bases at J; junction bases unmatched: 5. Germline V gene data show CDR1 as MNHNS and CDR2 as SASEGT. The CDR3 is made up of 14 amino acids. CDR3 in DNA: TGTGCCAGCAGTGTAATCCGGGGGGGAGAGACCCAGTACTTC. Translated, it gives CASSVIRGGETQYF.